This T cell receptor (beta chain) comes out of a study of blood T cell repertoires in COVID-19. The wider study: Sites in the United States, Italy and Spain provided acute and convalescent COVID-19 samples. PBMCs, B-cell-depleted T cells, or T cells were the source of the cDNA or gDNA that made up the material.

The assay was immunoSEQ multiplex PCR, and TCRdb's table has in-frame clones only and misses some. The repertoire holds 200,000 or so clones, more than 70% seen once, with 6.5% to 9% in the top ten. The CDR3 sequence is 17 residues long. The germline gives CDR1 SGHDT, CDR2 YYEEEE. Trimming shortened V by 4 bases and J by 1 base, and 21 bases separated the two germline ends. Study members were between roughly 18 and 90 years old and lived in 25 or so US regions. Participants' reported clinical history set cohort assignment. The clonotype originates from a woman in her thirties or forties with acute COVID-19. The rearrangement uses TRBV5-6 and TRBJ2-7, with a weak D call TRBD2 (5 bases). Specimen: PBMCs or T cells enriched from blood (not recorded which). The CDR3 coding sequence is TGTGCCAGCAGCCCTCTCGGGATCGACCCTTTTTCCTACGAGCAGTACTTC. Translating gives CASSPLGIDPFSYEQYF. Filled out from reference TRBV5-6 and TRBJ2-7, the complete variable domain reads DAGVTQSPTHLIKTRGQQVTLRCSPKSGHDTVSWYQQALGQGPQFIFQYYEEEERQRGNFPDRFSGHQFPNYSSELNVNALLLGDSALYLCASSPLGIDPFSYEQYFGPGTRLTVT.